This passage covers 17 T cell receptor beta chains from one sample sequenced in a study of regulatory T cells in long-lasting Graves disease. As to time point: newly diagnosed GD, antithyroid drugs for less than 3 months. PBMC-derived RNA was used for the TCR library. Construction of the TCR beta libraries employed iRepertoire HTBI primers in conjunction with Arm-PCR of CDR3 regions. TCRdb independently ran MiXCR on the multiplex PCR reads; one entry per CDR3 protein. The sample contains a few hundred thousand distinct CDR3 sequences, 10% to 15% of which appear only once. These data are also associated with another study on T cells in Graves' hyperthyroidism and ophthalmopathy.

The sample in question was peripheral blood mononuclear cells (PBMCs), obtained at new diagnosis, from a patient treated with antithyroid drugs. The receptors shown here come from a woman in her late teens or twenties with Graves disease.

This clonotype was observed at least ten times. Here the CDR3 DNA reads TGTGCCAGCTCACCTAATCAGGGGTTTGAGCCCCAGCATTTT. It encodes CASSPNQGFEPQHF. The rearrangement links TRBV18 to TRBJ1-5, with D perhaps TRBD1 (6 bases). V was shortened by 3 bases and J by 8 bases, with 14 bases between the two germline ends. The CDR3 has 14 amino acids. Germline V gene sequence: CDR1 KGHSH, CDR2 LQKENI.

The table lists this clonotype with a few counts. The chain carries TRBV7-9 and TRBJ1-1; TRBD1 matches 8 bases. The germline CDR1 and CDR2 sequences are SEHNR and FQNEAQ (reference sequence). Unmatched junction bases numbered 25, after V lost 2 bases and J lost 5 bases. The CDR3 has 21 amino acids. The CDR3 nucleotides are TGTGCCAGCAGCTTACCAGCCCGCATCAGGACAGGGATCGAGCAAGGAACTGAAGCTTTCTTT. Protein sequence: CASSLPARIRTGIEQGTEAFF.

This clonotype came up many times. The chain combines TRBV6-1 with TRBJ1-2, with 8 bases identical to TRBD1. The V gene end was trimmed by 8 bases and the J gene end by 4 bases; junction bases not matched to a gene: 15. Germline V gene sequence: CDR1 MNHNS, CDR2 SASEGT. The CDR3 runs 16 residues. This CDR3 is CASFSSLGQGGYGYTF. The CDR3 DNA sequence: TGTGCCAGCTTCTCCTCCCTCGGACAGGGTGGCTATGGCTACACCTTC.

The gene calls are TRBV20-1 and TRBJ1-2; D uncertain. Germline lookup yields CDR1 DFQATT and CDR2 SNEGSKA (reference sequence). The CDR3 spans 14 residues. V gave up 6 bases and J gave up 0 bases, with 14 bases separating them. The CDR3 DNA follows: TGCAGTGCCCTTTACAACAAACCTAACTATGGCTACACCTTC. Its translation is CSALYNKPNYGYTF.

This clonotype was detected many times. The gene calls are TRBV10-3 and TRBJ2-2, with D possibly matching TRBD1 (5 bases). Germline V lookup: CDR1 ENHRY, CDR2 SYGVKD. CDR3 length: 15 amino acids. The V and J ends lost 6 bases and 0 bases respectively, with 11 bases between them. The CDR3 protein is CAISRDSANTGELFF. The CDR3 bases are TGTGCCATCAGCCGAGACAGCGCGAACACCGGGGAGCTGTTTTTT.

This clonotype has more than one count but fewer than ten. This chain joins TRBV3-1 and TRBJ2-1, with D possibly matching TRBD2 (6 bases). The germline gives CDR1 LGHDT, CDR2 YNNKEL (reference sequence). Trimming stripped 1 base from V and 9 bases from J, with 16 bases between. The CDR3 consists of 15 residues. The CDR3 reads CASSQAPGAVSEQFF. The CDR3, as DNA: TGTGCCAGCAGCCAAGCTCCGGGAGCCGTCAGTGAGCAGTTCTTC.

This clonotype was recorded at least ten times. One junction end does not reproduce the germline sequence, and a read error may be involved. This sequence joins TRBV28 and TRBJ2-1; D not certain. This CDR3 spans 14 amino acids. Germline V gene data show CDR1 as MDHEN and CDR2 as SYDVKM. CDR3 loop: CASSFSGVYNEQLF. The CDR3 DNA reads TGTGCCAGCAGTTTCTCCGGAGTATACAATGAGCAGCTCTTC.

The chain has TRBV13 and TRBJ2-1, with 11 positions matching TRBD2. In germline, CDR1 is PRHDT, CDR2 FYEKMQ (reference sequence). The CDR3 is made up of 14 amino acids. Unmatched junction bases numbered 2, after V lost 4 bases and J lost 6 bases. CDR3 nucleotide sequence: TGTGCCAGCAGCTCTAGCGGGAGGAGCAATGAGCAGTTCTTC. It codes for CASSSSGRSNEQFF.

Worth noting for this clonotype: A clone one base away is much larger, so this may be a read error. The rearrangement joins TRBV19 to TRBJ2-7; 8 nucleotides match TRBD1. Germline V CDR1 and CDR2: LNHDA, SQIVND (reference sequence). The CDR3 consists of 16 residues. With V trimmed by 2 bases and J by 2 bases, 8 bases remained unmatched. The CDR3 nucleotides are TGTGCCAGTAGTATATATCCGGGACAGGAGACCTACGAGCAGTACTTC. It encodes CASSIYPGQETYEQYF.

Ten or more counts support this clonotype. The chain recombines TRBV27 with TRBJ2-3, with 11 bases that match TRBD2. The length of the CDR3 is 17 residues. The V segment lost 7 bases and the J segment 6 bases; nucleotides outside the gene matches: 15. The V gene's germline CDR1 is MNHEY and CDR2 SMNVEV (reference sequence). The CDR3 DNA follows: TGTGCCAGCACAGGGCTAGCGGGAGGACTTCACGGGGATACGCAGTATTTT. Protein sequence: CASTGLAGGLHGDTQYF.

This clonotype showed up many times. This chain uses TRBV20-1 with TRBJ2-5, with D perhaps TRBD1 or TRBD2 (5 bases each). The CDR3 has 14 residues. The V and J ends lost 0 bases and 8 bases respectively, with 16 bases between them. Germline CDR1 is DFQATT and CDR2 is SNEGSKA (reference sequence). CDR3 sequence: CSARDFRDLDTQYF. DNA for the CDR3: TGCAGTGCTAGAGATTTCCGGGACCTCGACACCCAGTACTTC.

This clonotype was observed at least ten times. The J gene is TRBJ1-5, the V gene TRBV12-3 or TRBV12-4; maybe TRBD1 (6 bases). This CDR3 is 14 amino acids long. Trimming pared 3 bases from V and 6 bases from J, leaving 12 bases between. The CDR3 protein is CASSLGALGQPQHF. The CDR3 DNA is TGTGCCAGCAGTTTGGGGGCCCTGGGTCAGCCCCAGCATTTT.

This clonotype was detected a few times. The chain has TRBV20-1 and TRBJ2-1; D might be TRBD2 (7 bases). Between the trimmed V and J ends, which lost 3 bases and 6 bases, there was a span of 18 bases. The CDR3 spans 15 residues. Germline assignment: CDR1 DFQATT and CDR2 SNEGSKA (reference sequence). DNA of the CDR3: TGCAGTGCTAGGGGGGGAGGGGGGCCGTCCAATGAGCAGTTCTTC. Translation: CSARGGGGPSNEQFF.

The table lists this clonotype with many counts. The J gene is TRBJ2-1, the V gene TRBV7-2; D may be TRBD2 (5 bases). The V gene lost 3 bases and the J gene lost 3 bases, with 15 bases spanning the gap. CDR1 and CDR2 (germline): SGHTA, FQGNSA. The CDR3 consists of 16 residues. The CDR3 spells CASSFRADLVYNEQFF. The CDR3 coding sequence is TGTGCCAGCAGCTTTAGAGCGGACCTAGTCTACAATGAGCAGTTCTTC.

This clonotype was counted a few times. Its ends do not fully match the called genes, so a read error is possible. The J gene is TRBJ1-2, the V gene TRBV19, with 8 bases lining up with TRBD1. CDR1 is LNHDA, CDR2 SQIVND, per germline (reference sequence). This CDR3 comprises 15 residues. The CDR3 is CASSLGTGTNYGYAF. The DNA of the CDR3 is TGTGCCAGTAGTCTCGGGACAGGAACTAACTATGGCTACGCCTTC.

The sample holds many counts of this clonotype. CDR3 bases: TGTGCCAGCAGCTTATCACGTACCCCGAACACCGGGGAGCTGTTTTTT. Translation gives CASSLSRTPNTGELFF. The chain uses TRBV7-3 and TRBJ2-2; D ambiguous. This CDR3 spans 16 amino acids. Germline V gene data show CDR1 as SGHTA and CDR2 as FQGTGA. Trimming cost V 2 bases and J 0 bases, with 10 bases left between them.

This clonotype was seen more than once but under ten times. The chain employs TRBV13 and TRBJ2-1; 11 positions agree with TRBD2. The J segment lost 10 bases and the V segment lost 0 bases, leaving 5 bases of the junction unmatched. This CDR3 has 15 amino acids. Germline lookup yields CDR1 PRHDT and CDR2 FYEKMQ (reference sequence). For the CDR3, the DNA is TGTGCCAGCAGCTTAGGACTAGCGGGAGATGACGAGCAGTTCTTC. Translating it yields CASSLGLAGDDEQFF.